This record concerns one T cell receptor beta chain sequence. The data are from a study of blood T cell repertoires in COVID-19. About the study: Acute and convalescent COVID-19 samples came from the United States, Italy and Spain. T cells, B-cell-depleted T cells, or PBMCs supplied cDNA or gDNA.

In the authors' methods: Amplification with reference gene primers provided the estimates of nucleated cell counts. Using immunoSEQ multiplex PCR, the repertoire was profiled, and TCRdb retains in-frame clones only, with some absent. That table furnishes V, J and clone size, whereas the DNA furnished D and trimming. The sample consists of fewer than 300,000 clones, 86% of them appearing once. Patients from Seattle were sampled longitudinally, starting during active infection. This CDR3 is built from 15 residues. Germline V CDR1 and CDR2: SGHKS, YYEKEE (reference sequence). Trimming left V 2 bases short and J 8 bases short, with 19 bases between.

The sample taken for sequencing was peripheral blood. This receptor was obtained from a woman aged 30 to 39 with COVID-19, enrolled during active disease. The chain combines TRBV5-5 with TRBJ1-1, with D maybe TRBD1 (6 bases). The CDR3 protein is CASSFNQGLRMEAFF. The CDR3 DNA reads TGTGCCAGCAGCTTCAACCAGGGGCTCAGGATGGAAGCTTTCTTT.